These T cell receptor beta chains were read from a single sample in a study of blood T cell repertoires in COVID-19. The protocol was immunoSEQ multiplex PCR, while the TCRdb copy is restricted to in-frame clones and leaves out a portion. The table records 250,000 to 350,000 clones, approximately 83% of them present only once. The sequenced sample consisted of peripheral blood. The source of these receptors is a person aged 65-85 years with COVID-19, enrolled during active disease. Both conserved end residues are part of each CDR3. The D gene is left open where the match is weak. Only part of the rows carry a size: once, few, many, or a class if the clone is expanded.

TRBJ1-2 | . | . | TRBV15 | TGTGCCACCAGCTCCCCCCGGGAACCACGAAACTATGGCTACACCTTC | CATSSPREPRNYGYTF
TRBJ1-4 | TRBD1 | once | TRBV19 | TGTGCCAGCAGGAGCACAGGGGGTCGTAATGAAAAACTGTTTTTT | CASRSTGGRNEKLFF
TRBJ2-1 | TRBD2 | . | TRBV4-3 | TGCGCCAGCAGCCAAGGGGCCCGACTAGCGGGAGTTAATGAGCAGTTCTTC | CASSQGARLAGVNEQFF
TRBJ1-2 | . | . | TRBV3-1/TRBV3-2 | TGTGCCAGCAGCTCCGCGGGGTATTACTATGGCTACACCTTC | CASSSAGYYYGYTF
TRBJ2-7 | . | once | TRBV28 | TGTGCCAGCAGGAACTCGCGGGCATTTTCCTACGAGCAGTACTTC | CASRNSRAFSYEQYF
TRBJ2-3 | . | few | TRBV20-1 | TGCAGTGCTAGTTGGGGGACTGCAGATACGCAGTATTTT | CSASWGTADTQYF
TRBJ2-3 | TRBD2 | once | TRBV5-1 | TGCGCCAGCAGCTTGGGACTAGCGCAAATCACAGATACGCAGTATTTT | CASSLGLAQITDTQYF
TRBJ2-5 | TRBD1 | . | TRBV24-1 | TGTGCCACCAGTGGACCCGGGACAGGGGGCGCGGAGACCCAGTACTTC | CATSGPGTGGAETQYF
TRBJ1-5 | . | few | TRBV2 | TGTGCCAGCCTAGGGTCTTTGACAGTTAGCAATCAGCCCCAGCATTTT | CASLGSLTVSNQPQHF
TRBJ2-1 | . | . | TRBV15 | TGTGCCACCAGCAGAGATCGAGGGAGCTCCTACAATGAGCAGTTCTTC | CATSRDRGSSYNEQFF
TRBJ2-3 | . | few | TRBV7-8 | TGTGCCAGCAGCCCGCAGGCAGATACGCAGTATTTT | CASSPQADTQYF
TRBJ2-5 | . | . | TRBV6-2/TRBV6-3 | TGTGCCAGCAGTGACCTCCATGGGGGGGCGGGAGAGACCCAGTACTTC | CASSDLHGGAGETQYF
TRBJ1-6 | . | . | TRBV6-4 | TGTGCCAGCAGTTCCGACGGAAGCGGGGCCCTCCACTTT | CASSSDGSGALHF
TRBJ2-2 | . | . | TRBV28 | TGTGCCAGCAGTCAGGACCAGGGGTGGACCGGGGAGCTGTTTTTT | CASSQDQGWTGELFF
TRBJ1-2 | . | once | TRBV29-1 | TGCAGCGTTGAAGATCCTGCCAGGGCAGAAGTTAACTATGGCTACACCTTC | CSVEDPARAEVNYGYTF
TRBJ2-1 | . | . | TRBV3-1/TRBV3-2 | TGTGCCAGCAGCCCAAACCTACTAGCTGAGCAGTTCTTC | CASSPNLLAEQFF
TRBJ1-1 | . | . | TRBV11-2 | TGTGCCAGCAGCTTAGACCCAATTAACACTGAAGCTTTCTTT | CASSLDPINTEAFF
TRBJ1-4 | . | . | TRBV19 | TGTGCCAGTAGTACCCGGGTCGCTGAAAAACTGTTTTTT | CASSTRVAEKLFF
TRBJ1-1 | . | . | TRBV12-3/TRBV12-4 | TGTGCCAGCAGATTATTCGGTGAAGCTTTCTTT | CASRLFGEAFF
TRBJ1-5 | TRBD1 | . | TRBV5-6 | TGTGCCAGCAGCTCCCCCAGGGGGCCGGATTCGGGTTGGAATCAGCCCCAGCATTTT | CASSSPRGPDSGWNQPQHF
TRBJ2-3 | . | . | TRBV9 | TGTGCCAGCAGCGTCTCGACAGATAGCACAGATACGCAGTATTTT | CASSVSTDSTDTQYF
TRBJ2-2 | TRBD1 | . | TRBV30 | TGTGCCTGGAGGGAGAACTACGGGACAGTGAACACCGGGGAGCTGTTTTTT | CAWRENYGTVNTGELFF
TRBJ2-5 | . | . | TRBV4-2 | TGTGCCAGCAGCCAAGCTAGCAGGGGAGACCAAGAGACCCAGTACTTC | CASSQASRGDQETQYF
TRBJ2-2 | TRBD2 | . | TRBV7-9 | TGTGCCAGCAGCTTAGTTGGACTAGAATTTAGCAGGGAGCTGTTTTTT | CASSLVGLEFSRELFF
TRBJ1-2 | . | . | TRBV4-3 | TGCGCCAGCAGCCAAACCAGGGGAATCGGCGGCTACACCTTC | CASSQTRGIGGYTF
TRBJ2-7 | . | . | TRBV7-2 | TGTGCCAGCAGCTTAGCTCTTGGTTCCGGGATATCCTACGAGCAGTACTTC | CASSLALGSGISYEQYF
TRBJ1-5 | . | . | TRBV15 | TGTGCCACCAGCTTACACCAGAGCAATCAGCCCCAGCATTTT | CATSLHQSNQPQHF
TRBJ1-2 | . | . | TRBV12-3/TRBV12-4 | TGTGCCAGCAGTCTCAAGCCCTTCTATGGCTACACCTTC | CASSLKPFYGYTF
TRBJ2-7 | TRBD1 | . | TRBV9 | TGTGCCAGCAGCGCTGGACAGGGGGTGCAGTACTTC | CASSAGQGVQYF
TRBJ2-5 | TRBD2 | . | TRBV6-5 | TGTGCCAGCAGTTCCATAGCGGGGGGGGGAGAGACCCAGTACTTC | CASSSIAGGGETQYF
TRBJ1-2 | . | few | TRBV5-1 | TGCGCCAGCAGCTTGGCCGACCCTAGTTCCTATGGCTACACCTTC | CASSLADPSSYGYTF